This TCR beta chain is drawn from a study of beta chain features in type 1 diabetes. Every bit of the isolated RNA underwent reverse transcription, so sequencing read expressed TCRB transcripts. Assay used: immunoSEQ multiplex PCR; TCRdb lists only in-frame clones, some missing. The repertoire has hundreds of thousands of clones, approximately 30% of them found once; the top ten carry about 0.065%. This clone has a handful of counts. CDR1 is PRHDT, CDR2 FYEKMQ, per germline (reference sequence). The CDR3 runs to 13 residues. The germline V and J ends were trimmed by 4 bases and 2 bases, with 7 bases remaining between them.

The sample comprised naive CD4+ T cells from blood. The rearrangement uses TRBV13 and TRBJ2-3; unclear D gene. The receptor comes from a man between 18 and 29 years old in good health. CDR3 region: CASSSDHTDTQYF. The CDR3 DNA is TGTGCCAGCAGCTCGGACCACACAGATACGCAGTATTTT.